A selection of T cell receptor beta chains follows, all from one sample in a study of a mutant IDH1 vaccine in newly diagnosed glioma. No cognate antigen is known for these TCRs. This table comes from immunoSEQ multiplex PCR, and its TCRdb copy is limited to in-frame clones, with some not included. The sample records under 40,000 clones, roughly 84% being singletons. The input for sequencing was PBMCs, taken from a glioma patient whose treatment included an IDH1 peptide vaccine. These receptors originate from a man aged 30 to 39 with glioma. CDR3s include the opening cysteine and the closing phenylalanine or tryptophan. Each record gives: D gene, clone size, V gene, J gene, CDR3 protein, CDR3 DNA. A D gene is named only where the DNA matches it firmly. Clone size is shown for a subset of rows, as once, few, many or a class of expanded clone.

>.|.|TRBV5-3|TRBJ1-4
CARSLVQGNEKLFF
TGTGCCAGAAGCTTGGTGCAGGGGAATGAAAAACTGTTTTTT
>.|.|TRBV30|TRBJ2-3
CAWSASREAASTDTQYF
TGTGCCTGGAGTGCCAGTAGAGAAGCGGCTAGCACAGATACGCAGTATTTT
>TRBD2|.|TRBV5-4|TRBJ2-5
CASSLASGQETQYF
TGTGCCAGCAGCTTGGCTAGCGGACAAGAGACCCAGTACTTC
>.|.|TRBV28|TRBJ1-2
CASSLLGNYGYTF
TGTGCCAGCAGTTTATTAGGAAACTATGGCTACACCTTC
>.|once|TRBV28|TRBJ1-2
CASSPGGGYTF
TGTGCCAGCAGCCCTGGAGGTGGCTACACCTTC
>.|.|TRBV14|TRBJ2-3
CASSQDPRTQYF
TGTGCCAGCAGCCAAGATCCTAGGACGCAGTATTTT
>.|.|TRBV6-1|TRBJ2-7
CASSEDIGFSYEQYF
TGTGCCAGCAGTGAAGATATAGGTTTTTCCTACGAGCAGTACTTC
>.|once|TRBV5-1|TRBJ2-3
CASSPEGPDTQYF
TGCGCCAGCAGCCCCGAGGGTCCAGATACGCAGTATTTT
>.|few|TRBV30|TRBJ1-1
CAWSVGGGDTEAFF
TGTGCCTGGAGTGTTGGCGGAGGGGACACTGAAGCTTTCTTT
>.|.|TRBV27|TRBJ1-1
CASKGWDLLGTEAFF
TGTGCCAGCAAAGGGTGGGACCTCCTGGGCACTGAAGCTTTCTTT
>.|once|TRBV7-2|TRBJ1-2
CASSFSDEGYGYTF
TGTGCCAGCAGCTTCTCGGACGAAGGCTATGGCTACACCTTC
>.|.|TRBV27|TRBJ1-2
CASSFGGPSYGYTF
TGTGCCAGCAGTTTCGGGGGCCCCAGCTATGGCTACACCTTC
>.|.|TRBV7-9|TRBJ2-1
CASDDSSYNEQFF
TGTGCCAGCGACGACAGCTCCTACAATGAGCAGTTCTTC
>TRBD1|few|TRBV6-5|TRBJ1-5
CASRSGGGGQPQHF
TGTGCCAGCAGAAGTGGAGGGGGCGGTCAGCCCCAGCATTTT
>.|.|TRBV2|TRBJ2-1
CASSGNDEQFF
TGTGCCAGCAGCGGAAACGATGAGCAGTTCTTC
>.|.|TRBV6-1|TRBJ2-3
CASSSGGDGRDTQYF
TGTGCCAGCAGCTCTGGGGGAGATGGTCGAGATACGCAGTATTTT
>.|.|TRBV7-8|TRBJ2-2
CASSFPGTAANTGELFF
TGTGCCAGCAGCTTTCCCGGGACCGCCGCGAACACCGGGGAGCTGTTTTTT
>.|.|TRBV28|TRBJ2-7
CASSFGNYEQYF
TGTGCCAGCAGTTTTGGCAACTACGAGCAGTACTTC
>.|.|TRBV7-9|TRBJ2-2
CASSLDQGSPNTGELFF
TGTGCCAGCAGCTTAGATCAGGGGTCTCCGAACACCGGGGAGCTGTTTTTT
>TRBD1|.|TRBV6-6|TRBJ2-7
CASKGQGSRSSYEQYF
TGTGCCAGCAAAGGACAGGGATCGAGGAGCTCCTACGAGCAGTACTTC
>.|medium-sized|TRBV15|TRBJ2-1
CATSSYPENEQFF
TGTGCCACCAGCAGCTACCCGGAGAATGAGCAGTTCTTC
>TRBD1|.|TRBV5-6|TRBJ1-2
CASSRTDRDYGYTF
TGTGCCAGCAGCCGTACAGACAGGGACTATGGCTACACCTTC
>TRBD1|.|TRBV5-4|TRBJ1-1
CASSFDRGSREAFF
TGTGCCAGCAGCTTTGACAGGGGTTCTCGGGAAGCTTTCTTT
>.|once|TRBV2|TRBJ1-1
CASSEARGSTEAFF
TGTGCCAGCAGTGAAGCGCGGGGGAGCACTGAAGCTTTCTTT
>.|.|TRBV21-1|TRBJ1-2
CASSTRVEPYGYTF
TGTGCCAGCAGCACCAGGGTGGAACCCTATGGCTACACCTTC
>TRBD1|.|TRBV27|TRBJ2-2
CASSPRDRGRLTGELFF
TGTGCCAGCAGTCCCCGGGACAGGGGGCGTCTTACCGGGGAGCTGTTTTTT
>.|.|TRBV30|TRBJ1-2
CAWSAGTAKFGYGYTF
TGTGCCTGGAGTGCCGGGACCGCAAAGTTTGGCTATGGCTACACCTTC
>.|.|TRBV5-3|TRBJ1-5
CARSLEDTDQPQHF
TGTGCCAGAAGCTTAGAGGACACCGATCAGCCCCAGCATTTT
>.|once|TRBV6-5|TRBJ2-1
CASTQPGTYNEQFF
TGTGCCAGCACCCAGCCTGGGACCTACAATGAGCAGTTCTTC
>.|.|TRBV6-6|TRBJ1-5
CASSFPGGGGNQPQHF
TGTGCCAGCAGTTTCCCGGGGGGGGGCGGCAATCAGCCCCAGCATTTT
>TRBD1|.|TRBV6-5|TRBJ1-5
CASSQHGTGSKPQHF
TGTGCCAGCAGTCAGCACGGGACAGGGTCCAAGCCCCAGCATTTT
>TRBD1|.|TRBV5-5|TRBJ2-1
CASSSVQGQGSEQFF
TGTGCCAGCAGCTCCGTCCAGGGACAGGGTAGTGAGCAGTTCTTC
>.|once|TRBV29-1|TRBJ1-4
CSASGGLNEKLFF
TGCAGCGCCTCGGGCGGTCTTAATGAAAAACTGTTTTTT
>.|.|TRBV14|TRBJ1-2
CASSQLPLTGRPNYGYTF
TGTGCCAGCAGCCAGCTCCCCCTAACGGGCCGACCTAACTATGGCTACACCTTC
>.|.|TRBV6-6|TRBJ1-3
CASTTFSGNTIYF
TGTGCCAGCACCACGTTCTCTGGAAACACCATATATTTT
>.|.|TRBV2|TRBJ1-2
CASSESSDFNYGYTF
TGTGCCAGCAGTGAGTCGTCAGATTTTAACTATGGCTACACCTTC
>.|.|TRBV5-1|TRBJ2-2
CASSLVDATTGELFF
TGCGCCAGCAGCTTGGTAGACGCGACCACCGGGGAGCTGTTTTTT